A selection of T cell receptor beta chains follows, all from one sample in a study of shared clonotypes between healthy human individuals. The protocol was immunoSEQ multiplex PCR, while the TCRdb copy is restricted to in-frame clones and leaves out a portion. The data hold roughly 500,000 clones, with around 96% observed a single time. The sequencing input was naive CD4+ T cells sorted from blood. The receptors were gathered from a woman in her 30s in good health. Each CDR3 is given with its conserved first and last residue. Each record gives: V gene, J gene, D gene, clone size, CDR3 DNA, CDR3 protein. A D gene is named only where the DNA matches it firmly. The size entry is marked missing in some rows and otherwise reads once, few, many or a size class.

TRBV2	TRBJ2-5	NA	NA	TGTGCCAGCAGTGAAGACTCGGCAGGGGGGCAGACCCAGTACTTC	CASSEDSAGGQTQYF
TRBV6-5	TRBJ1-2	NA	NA	TGTGCCAGCAGGCTGGGGCTGGGAAACTATGGCTACACCTTC	CASRLGLGNYGYTF
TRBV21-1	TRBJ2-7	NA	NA	TGTGCCAGCAGCAATCGGGACAGGGAGGTCTACGAGCAGTACTTC	CASSNRDREVYEQYF
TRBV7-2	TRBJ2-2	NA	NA	TGTGCCAGCAGCCTAGGGACTCCCAACACCGGGGAGCTGTTTTTT	CASSLGTPNTGELFF
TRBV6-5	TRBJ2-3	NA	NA	TGTGCCAGCAGAACGACAGATACGCAGTATTTT	CASRTTDTQYF
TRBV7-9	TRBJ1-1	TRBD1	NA	TGTGCCAGCAGCTTGGGTACAGGGGTGGGGTGGGGCACTGAAGCTTTCTTT	CASSLGTGVGWGTEAFF
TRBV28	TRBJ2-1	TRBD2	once	TGTGCCAGCAGACGGACTAGCTACTTCTTC	CASRRTSYFF
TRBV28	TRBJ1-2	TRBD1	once	TGTGCCAGCAGTCGCCAAATTCAGACAGGGACCTATGGCTACACCTTC	CASSRQIQTGTYGYTF
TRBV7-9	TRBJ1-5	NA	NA	TGTGCCAGCAGTCGTACAGGGAGTAGCAATCAGCCCCAGCATTTT	CASSRTGSSNQPQHF
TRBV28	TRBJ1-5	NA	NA	TGTGCCAGCAGTTCCGTGACGGAAAACTATCAGCCCCAGCATTTT	CASSSVTENYQPQHF
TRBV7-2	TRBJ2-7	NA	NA	TGTGCCAGCAGCTTAGCACTAACCAACTACGAGCAGTACTTC	CASSLALTNYEQYF
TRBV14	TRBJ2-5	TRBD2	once	TGTGCCAGCATGCTAGCGGGAGTTGCGGAGACCCAGTACTTC	CASMLAGVAETQYF
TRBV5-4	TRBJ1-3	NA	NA	TGTGCCAGCAGCCCAGGCCGACAGAGCTCTGGAAACACCATATATTTT	CASSPGRQSSGNTIYF
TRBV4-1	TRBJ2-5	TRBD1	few	TGCGCCAGCAGCCAAGACCCCCGGGACAGGGGCTGGGAGACCCAGTACTTC	CASSQDPRDRGWETQYF
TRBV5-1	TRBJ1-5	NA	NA	TGCGCCAGCAGCTCAGAACCCGAATCCAGGAAGCATTTT	CASSSEPESRKHF
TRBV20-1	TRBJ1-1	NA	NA	TGCAGTGCGGGGGGATCAAGTGAAGCTTTCTTT	CSAGGSSEAFF
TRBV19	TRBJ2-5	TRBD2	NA	TGTGCCAGTAGGCGACTAGCGGGAGCTGGAGAGACCCAGTACTTC	CASRRLAGAGETQYF
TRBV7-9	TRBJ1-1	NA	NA	TGTGCCAGCAGCTTTCTGTACAGCCTTATGAACACTGAAGCTTTCTTT	CASSFLYSLMNTEAFF
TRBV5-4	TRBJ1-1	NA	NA	TGTGCCAGCAGCTTGCCCGGGACGGGGAACACTGAAGCTTTCTTT	CASSLPGTGNTEAFF
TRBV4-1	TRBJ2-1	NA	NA	TGCGCCAGCAGCCAATTAAGAGATAGCTCCTACAATGAGCAGTTCTTC	CASSQLRDSSYNEQFF
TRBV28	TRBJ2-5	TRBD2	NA	TGTGCCAGCAGTTCACTTGAGACTAGCGGAACTGGGCTTGGAGAGACCCAGTACTTC	CASSSLETSGTGLGETQYF
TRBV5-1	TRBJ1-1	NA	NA	TGCGCCAGCAGCTCTGGAGCGGTGGGGGGCCGCTGGCTGGGGAACACTGAAGCTTTCTTT	CASSSGAVGGRWLGNTEAFF
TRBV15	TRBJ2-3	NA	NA	TGTGCCACCAGCAGAGATAGGCCAGGTGGGGCAGGAGATACGCAGTATTTT	CATSRDRPGGAGDTQYF